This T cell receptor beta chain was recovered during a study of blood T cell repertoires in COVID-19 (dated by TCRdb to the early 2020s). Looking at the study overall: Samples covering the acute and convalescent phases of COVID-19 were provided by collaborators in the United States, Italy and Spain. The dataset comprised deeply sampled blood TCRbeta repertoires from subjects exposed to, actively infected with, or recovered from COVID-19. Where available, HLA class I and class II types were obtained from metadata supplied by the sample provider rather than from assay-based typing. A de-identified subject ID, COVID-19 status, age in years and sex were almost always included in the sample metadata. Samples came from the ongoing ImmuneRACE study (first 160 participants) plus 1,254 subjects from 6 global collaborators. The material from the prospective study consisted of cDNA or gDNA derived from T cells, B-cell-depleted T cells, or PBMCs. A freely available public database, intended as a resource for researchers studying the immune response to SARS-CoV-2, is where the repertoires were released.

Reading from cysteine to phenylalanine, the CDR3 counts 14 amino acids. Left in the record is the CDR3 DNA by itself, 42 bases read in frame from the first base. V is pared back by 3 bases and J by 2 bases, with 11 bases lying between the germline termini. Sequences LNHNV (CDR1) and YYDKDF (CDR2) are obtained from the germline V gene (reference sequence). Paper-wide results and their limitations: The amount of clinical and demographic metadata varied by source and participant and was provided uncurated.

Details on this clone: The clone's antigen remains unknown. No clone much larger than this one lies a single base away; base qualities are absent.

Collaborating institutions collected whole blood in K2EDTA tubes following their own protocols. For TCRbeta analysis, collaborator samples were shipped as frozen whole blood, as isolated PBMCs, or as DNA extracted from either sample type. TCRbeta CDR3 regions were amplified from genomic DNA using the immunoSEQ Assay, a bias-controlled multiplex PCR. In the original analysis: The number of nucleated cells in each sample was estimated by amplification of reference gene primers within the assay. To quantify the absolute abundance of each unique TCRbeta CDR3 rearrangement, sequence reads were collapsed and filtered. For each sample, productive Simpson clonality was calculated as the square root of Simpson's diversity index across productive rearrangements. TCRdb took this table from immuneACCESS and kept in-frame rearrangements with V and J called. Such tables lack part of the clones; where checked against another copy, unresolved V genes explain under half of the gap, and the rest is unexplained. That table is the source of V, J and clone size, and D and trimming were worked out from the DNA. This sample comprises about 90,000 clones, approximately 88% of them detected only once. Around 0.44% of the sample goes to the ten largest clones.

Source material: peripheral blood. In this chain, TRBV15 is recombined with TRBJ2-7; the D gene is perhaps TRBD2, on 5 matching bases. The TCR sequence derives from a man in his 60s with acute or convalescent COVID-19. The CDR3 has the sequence CATSSRAGPYEQYF. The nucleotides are TGTGCCACCAGCAGTAGGGCGGGCCCCTACGAGCAGTACTTC.